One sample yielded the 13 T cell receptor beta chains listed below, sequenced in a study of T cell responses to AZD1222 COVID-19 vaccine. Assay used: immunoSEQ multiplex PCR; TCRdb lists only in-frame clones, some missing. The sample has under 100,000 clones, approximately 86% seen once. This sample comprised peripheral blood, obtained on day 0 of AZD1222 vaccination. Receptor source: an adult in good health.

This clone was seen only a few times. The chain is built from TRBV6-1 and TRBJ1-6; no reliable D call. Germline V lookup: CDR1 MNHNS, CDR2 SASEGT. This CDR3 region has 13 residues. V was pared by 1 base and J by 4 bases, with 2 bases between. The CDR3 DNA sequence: TGTGCCAGCAGTGAAGATTATAATTCACCCCTCCACTTT. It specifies CASSEDYNSPLHF.

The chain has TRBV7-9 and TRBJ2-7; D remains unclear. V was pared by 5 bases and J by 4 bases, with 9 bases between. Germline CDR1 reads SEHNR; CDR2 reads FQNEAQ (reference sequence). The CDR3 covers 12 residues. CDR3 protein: CASSLTVYEQYF. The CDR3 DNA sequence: TGTGCCAGCAGCCTAACGGTTTACGAGCAGTACTTC.

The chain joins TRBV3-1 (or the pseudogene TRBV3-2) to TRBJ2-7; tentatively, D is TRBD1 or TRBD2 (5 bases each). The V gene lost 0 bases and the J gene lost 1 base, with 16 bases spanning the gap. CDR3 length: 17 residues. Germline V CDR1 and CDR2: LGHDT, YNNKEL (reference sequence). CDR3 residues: CASSQDGFRGGSYEQYF. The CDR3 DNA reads TGTGCCAGCAGCCAAGATGGTTTTCGGGGCGGATCCTACGAGCAGTACTTC.

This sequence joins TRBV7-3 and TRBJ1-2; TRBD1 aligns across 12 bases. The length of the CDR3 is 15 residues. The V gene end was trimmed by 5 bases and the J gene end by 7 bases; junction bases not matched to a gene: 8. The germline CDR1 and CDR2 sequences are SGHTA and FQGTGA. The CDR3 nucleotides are TGTGCCAGCAGCCCGAACCCGGGACAGGGGGCTGGCTACACCTTC. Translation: CASSPNPGQGAGYTF.

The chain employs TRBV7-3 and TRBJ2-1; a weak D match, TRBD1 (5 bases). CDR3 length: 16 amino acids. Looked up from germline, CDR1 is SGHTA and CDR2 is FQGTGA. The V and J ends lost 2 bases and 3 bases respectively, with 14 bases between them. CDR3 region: CASSLYKTVSYNEQFF. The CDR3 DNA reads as TGTGCCAGCAGCTTATACAAGACAGTTAGCTACAATGAGCAGTTCTTC.

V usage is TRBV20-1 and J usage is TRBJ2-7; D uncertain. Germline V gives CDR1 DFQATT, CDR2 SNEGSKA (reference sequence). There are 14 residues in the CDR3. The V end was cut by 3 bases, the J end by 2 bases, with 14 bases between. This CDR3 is CSASNPERPYEQYF. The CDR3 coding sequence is TGCAGTGCTAGTAACCCGGAGCGACCCTACGAGCAGTACTTC.

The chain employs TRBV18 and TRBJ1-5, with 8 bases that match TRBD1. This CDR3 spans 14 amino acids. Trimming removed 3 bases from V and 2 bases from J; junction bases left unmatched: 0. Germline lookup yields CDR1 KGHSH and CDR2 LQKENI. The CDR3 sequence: CASSPGQGNQPQHF. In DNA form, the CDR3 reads TGTGCCAGCTCACCGGGACAGGGCAATCAGCCCCAGCATTTT.

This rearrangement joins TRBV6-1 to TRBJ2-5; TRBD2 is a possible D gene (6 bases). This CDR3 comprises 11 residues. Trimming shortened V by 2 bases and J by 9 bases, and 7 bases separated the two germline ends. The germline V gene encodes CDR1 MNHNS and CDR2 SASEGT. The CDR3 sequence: CASSETGAQYF. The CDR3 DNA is TGTGCCAGCAGTGAAACGGGGGCCCAGTACTTC.

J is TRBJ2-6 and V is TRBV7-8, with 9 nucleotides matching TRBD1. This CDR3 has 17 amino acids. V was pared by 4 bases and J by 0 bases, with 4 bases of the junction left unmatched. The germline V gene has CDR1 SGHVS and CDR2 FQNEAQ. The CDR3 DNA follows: TGTGCCAGCAGCTGGGACAGGGATTACTCTGGGGCCAACGTCCTGACTTTC. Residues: CASSWDRDYSGANVLTF.

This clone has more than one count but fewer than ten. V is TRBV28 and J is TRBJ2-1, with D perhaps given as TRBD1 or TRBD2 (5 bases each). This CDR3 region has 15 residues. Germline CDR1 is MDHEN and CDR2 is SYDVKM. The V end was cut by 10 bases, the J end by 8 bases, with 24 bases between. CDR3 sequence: CATMKTRDARDEQFF. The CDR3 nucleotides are TGTGCCACTATGAAGACCCGGGACGCTCGTGATGAGCAGTTCTTC.

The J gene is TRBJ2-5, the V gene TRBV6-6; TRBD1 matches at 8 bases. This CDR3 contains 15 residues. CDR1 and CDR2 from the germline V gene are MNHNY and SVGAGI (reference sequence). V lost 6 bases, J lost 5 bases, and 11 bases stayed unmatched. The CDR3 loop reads CASSTGQGFRETQYF. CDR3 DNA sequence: TGTGCCAGCAGCACCGGACAGGGATTTCGGGAGACCCAGTACTTC.

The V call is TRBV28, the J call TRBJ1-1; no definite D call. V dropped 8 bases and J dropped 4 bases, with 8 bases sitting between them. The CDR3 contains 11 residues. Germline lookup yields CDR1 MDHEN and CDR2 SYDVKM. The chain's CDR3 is CASRGFTEAFF. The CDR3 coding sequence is TGTGCCAGCCGGGGTTTCACTGAAGCTTTCTTT.

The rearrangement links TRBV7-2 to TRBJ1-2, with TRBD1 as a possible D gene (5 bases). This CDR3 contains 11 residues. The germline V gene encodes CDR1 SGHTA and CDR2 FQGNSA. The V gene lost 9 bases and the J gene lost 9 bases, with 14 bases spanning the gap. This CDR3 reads CARGPGTRYTF. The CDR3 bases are TGTGCCAGGGGACCGGGAACGCGCTACACCTTC.